This entry features one TCR beta chain sequence. Its specificity is not known. These data originate in a study of cytomegalovirus exposure and HLA in healthy donors. Study information: The 110 million or so unique TCR beta sequences, from about 190 million T cells, were found by an earlier analysis.

The PCR had 60 Vbeta and 13 Jbeta primers. Measured with immunoSEQ multiplex PCR; TCRdb has only the in-frame clones, and not every one. The table shows 150,000 or so clones, with less than 90% occurring only once. Germline CDR1 and CDR2: LNHDA and SQIVND (reference sequence). V was trimmed by 5 bases and J by 0 bases, leaving 10 bases between them. This CDR3 is 14 amino acids long. The study's findings and limits: Rare sequences made up most TCRs, while some public TCRs were found in many donors. Specificity for CMV antigens was confirmed in vitro for a few of the CMV-associated chains. Earlier analysis looked at TCR beta V segments, and most were productive about 87% or about 30% of the time.

Sequencing was done on a sample of PBMCs. V gene TRBV19 combines with J gene TRBJ1-1, with D perhaps matching TRBD1 (6 bases). The receptor was isolated from a woman aged 18-29 years in good health and CMV-seronegative. The CDR3: CASSFGQLNTEAFF. The DNA for the CDR3 is TGTGCCAGTAGTTTCGGACAGCTGAACACTGAAGCTTTCTTT.